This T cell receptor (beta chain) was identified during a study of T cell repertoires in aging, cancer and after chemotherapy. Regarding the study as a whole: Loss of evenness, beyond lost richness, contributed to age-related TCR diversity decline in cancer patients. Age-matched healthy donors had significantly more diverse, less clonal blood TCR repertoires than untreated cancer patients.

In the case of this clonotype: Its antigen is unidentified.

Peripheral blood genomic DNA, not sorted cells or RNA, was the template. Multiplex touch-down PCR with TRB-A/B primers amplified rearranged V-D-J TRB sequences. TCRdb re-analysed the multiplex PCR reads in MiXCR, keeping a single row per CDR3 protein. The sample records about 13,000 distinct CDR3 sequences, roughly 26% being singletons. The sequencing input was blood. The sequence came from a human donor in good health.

CDR3 coding DNA: TGTGCCAGCAGCCCGTCCCGGCATGAGCAGTTCTTC. Amino acid sequence: CASSPSRHEQFF. The rearrangement joins TRBV7-9 to TRBJ2-1; D remains ambiguous. Germline V gene lookup returns CDR1 SEHNR and CDR2 FQNEAQ (reference sequence). V dropped 5 bases and J dropped 8 bases, with 10 bases sitting between them. The length of the CDR3 is 12 residues.